The clone carrying this T cell receptor beta chain has a count of ten or more. Its antigen remains unknown. This sample was taken from a study of human T cells and chemical hapten exposure. Study information: The sensitizing agent was 2% DPC, placed on about 2 cm by about 2 cm of upper inner arm skin. Study-wide results and limits: Compared to controls, expanded TCRs made significantly more large clusters of similar CDR3s.

The time point denotes: pre-sensitization, week 0. Treatment denoted: therapeutic diphenylcyclopropenone sensitization with weekly scalp DPC. CDR3 length equals 18 residues. With 8 bases removed from V and 0 bases from J, the gap between germline ends came to 24 bases. The germline V gene has CDR1 ENHRY and CDR2 SYGVKD. TCRdb re-called the RACE reads through MiXCR, storing one row per CDR3 protein. The data show about 380,000 distinct CDR3 sequences, 4% to 6% seen once. This receptor was identified in a woman between 50 and 59 years old with alopecia areata. Some clones in this sample may be carry-over from other donors' samples. The input for sequencing was whole blood, taken in connection with sensitization to the hapten diphenylcyclopropenone (DPC). The chain combines TRBV10-3 with TRBJ2-3; no clear D gene. Here the CDR3 reads CAIRRRITGSPSTDTQYF. Here the CDR3 DNA reads TGTGCCATCCGGCGAAGGATAACGGGCTCTCCTAGCACAGATACGCAGTATTTT.